Listed below are T cell receptor beta chains from one sample, sequenced in a study of blood T cell repertoires in COVID-19. The repertoire was sequenced with immunoSEQ multiplex PCR; TCRdb's copy has only in-frame clones and lacks some. The sample shows roughly 200,000 clones, approximately 85% of them seen only once. Sequencing was performed on peripheral blood. The receptors derive from an elderly woman with acute or convalescent COVID-19. Both conserved end residues are part of each CDR3. D genes are given only for firm matches. The size field is filled for only some rows; it gives once, few, many or a size class.

j_call clone_size d_call v_call cdr3_aa cdr3_nt
TRBJ2-5 NA NA TRBV10-3 CAISDPQETQYF TGTGCCATCAGTGATCCTCAAGAGACCCAGTACTTC
TRBJ2-5 NA NA TRBV7-2 CASSPRWQKETQYF TGTGCCAGCAGCCCACGTTGGCAGAAAGAGACCCAGTACTTC
TRBJ2-1 NA TRBD2 TRBV29-1 CSVGLAGKGDEQFF TGCAGCGTGGGACTAGCGGGCAAGGGCGATGAGCAGTTCTTC
TRBJ2-2 once NA TRBV11-2 CASSLAGADTGELFF TGTGCCAGCAGCTTAGCAGGGGCGGACACCGGGGAGCTGTTTTTT
TRBJ1-1 NA TRBD1 TRBV29-1 CSVEFRQGNTEAFF TGCAGCGTTGAATTTAGACAGGGGAACACTGAAGCTTTCTTT
TRBJ2-1 NA NA TRBV5-1 CASSPPRGNSYNEQFF TGCGCCAGCAGCCCCCCGCGCGGGAACTCCTACAATGAGCAGTTCTTC
TRBJ1-1 NA NA TRBV6-5 CASSSDRIRTEAFF TGTGCCAGCAGCAGTGACAGGATACGGACTGAAGCTTTCTTT
TRBJ1-6 NA TRBD1 TRBV6-5 CASGTGWNSPLHF TGTGCCTCCGGGACAGGGTGGAATTCACCCCTCCACTTT
TRBJ2-1 NA TRBD1 TRBV7-2 CASSLGGATGGQNEQFF TGTGCCAGCAGCTTAGGAGGGGCTACAGGGGGGCAGAATGAGCAGTTCTTC
TRBJ1-1 NA NA TRBV24-1 CATSDSMTHWKDTEAFF TGTGCCACCAGTGATTCAATGACTCACTGGAAAGACACTGAAGCTTTCTTT
TRBJ1-2 once NA TRBV4-2 CASSHGVGRNGYTF TGTGCCAGCAGCCATGGAGTAGGTAGGAATGGCTACACCTTC
TRBJ1-2 NA NA TRBV7-9 CASSNRESNYGYTF TGTGCCAGCAGCAACCGGGAATCCAACTATGGCTACACCTTC
TRBJ2-6 NA NA TRBV28 CASSLPTGMYTSGANVLTF TGTGCCAGCAGTTTACCTACAGGGATGTACACTTCTGGGGCCAACGTCCTGACTTTC
TRBJ1-2 NA TRBD1 TRBV5-6 CASSLRSRDRGLYGYTF TGTGCCAGCAGCTTGCGTAGCCGGGACAGGGGGCTCTATGGCTACACCTTC
TRBJ2-2 NA NA TRBV10-3 CAISGGFVNTGELFF TGTGCCATCAGTGGAGGGTTCGTGAACACCGGGGAGCTGTTTTTT
TRBJ2-7 NA NA TRBV2 CASSEALTSPLLLVGDEQYF TGTGCCAGCAGTGAAGCGTTGACGTCACCGCTCCTTCTAGTTGGCGACGAGCAGTACTTC
TRBJ1-2 NA TRBD1 TRBV19 CATLNWGTGISNYGYTF TGTGCCACCTTAAACTGGGGGACAGGTATTTCTAACTATGGCTACACCTTC
TRBJ2-2 NA NA TRBV28 CASSWLLGSTRGRTINTGELFF TGTGCCAGCAGTTGGCTATTAGGGAGTACCCGAGGGCGGACTATTAACACCGGGGAGCTGTTTTTT
TRBJ1-1 NA NA TRBV20-1 CSVQGNTEAFF TGCAGTGTCCAGGGAAACACTGAAGCTTTCTTT
TRBJ1-4 NA TRBD1 TRBV5-1 CASSLLGGPSEKLFF TGCGCCAGCAGCTTGTTAGGGGGCCCGAGTGAAAAACTGTTTTTT
TRBJ2-2 NA NA TRBV7-7 CASSSTGSNTGELFF TGTGCTAGCAGCTCCACAGGGTCGAACACCGGGGAGCTGTTTTTT
TRBJ2-7 NA NA TRBV9 CASSGSSWGPKSEQYF TGTGCCAGCAGTGGGTCGTCGTGGGGCCCAAAGAGCGAGCAGTACTTC
TRBJ2-3 NA TRBD2 TRBV6-1 CASSAPGGDGTDTQYF TGTGCCAGCAGTGCCCCCGGGGGGGACGGCACAGATACGCAGTATTTT
TRBJ2-7 NA NA TRBV5-4 CASSRRTNYEQYF TGTGCCAGCAGCCGTCGGACTAACTACGAGCAGTACTTC
TRBJ1-2 NA NA TRBV28 CASSPPEDRSNYGYTF TGTGCCAGCAGTCCCCCGGAGGACAGATCTAACTATGGCTACACCTTC
TRBJ1-4 NA NA TRBV7-8 CASSPTGRGEKLFF TGTGCCAGCAGCCCGACAGGAAGAGGAGAAAAACTGTTTTTT
TRBJ2-3 NA TRBD2 TRBV28 CASSLAGGGADTQYF TGTGCCAGCAGCCTAGCGGGAGGAGGGGCAGATACGCAGTATTTT
TRBJ2-1 NA TRBD2 TRBV5-4 CASRTLAGDNEQFF TGTGCCAGCAGGACCCTAGCGGGTGACAATGAGCAGTTCTTC
TRBJ1-1 few TRBD1 TRBV10-1 CASSSQGAYGEAFF TGCGCCAGCAGTTCTCAGGGGGCATATGGTGAAGCTTTCTTT
TRBJ2-5 NA TRBD2 TRBV5-1 CASSMTSANTGTQYF TGCGCCAGCAGCATGACTAGCGCCAATACAGGGACCCAGTACTTC
TRBJ1-2 NA NA TRBV19 CASTPGDTTNYGYTF TGTGCCAGTACCCCAGGGGATACAACTAACTATGGCTACACCTTC
TRBJ2-3 NA NA TRBV18 CASSPPSTDTQYF TGTGCCAGCTCACCACCGTCTACAGATACGCAGTATTTT
TRBJ2-5 NA TRBD1 TRBV10-3 CAISGETGGLETQYF TGTGCCATCAGTGGGGAGACAGGGGGCTTAGAGACCCAGTACTTC
TRBJ2-5 NA TRBD2 TRBV18 CATGGYQETQYF TGTGCCACCGGGGGGTACCAAGAGACCCAGTACTTC
TRBJ2-1 once NA TRBV7-2 CASSSRDWLYNEQFF TGTGCCAGCAGCTCCCGGGACTGGCTGTACAATGAGCAGTTCTTC
TRBJ1-4 NA NA TRBV6-5 CASSSRVGGEKLFF TGTGCCAGCAGTTCCCGTGTCGGGGGGGAAAAACTGTTTTTT
TRBJ2-2 few NA TRBV6-5 CASSSPLTGELFF TGTGCCAGCAGTTCTCCCCTGACCGGGGAGCTGTTTTTT
TRBJ2-4 once NA TRBV6-2/TRBV6-3 CASSYRLLGIPAKNIQYF TGTGCCAGCAGTTACCGTCTACTGGGCATACCCGCCAAAAACATTCAGTACTTC
TRBJ2-7 NA TRBD2 TRBV7-2 CASSPGRVVSYEQYF TGTGCCAGCAGCCCGGGGAGGGTAGTCTCCTACGAGCAGTACTTC
TRBJ1-5 NA NA TRBV3-1/TRBV3-2 CASSQGQVGNQPQHF TGTGCCAGCAGCCAAGGGCAGGTTGGCAATCAGCCCCAGCATTTT
TRBJ1-4 NA TRBD1 TRBV4-3 CASSPGTGGTSNEKLFF TGCGCCAGCAGCCCGGGGACAGGGGGCACGTCTAATGAAAAACTGTTTTTT
TRBJ1-4 NA TRBD1 TRBV4-3 CASSRGRGLNEKLFF TGCGCCAGCAGCCGGGGCAGGGGGCTTAATGAAAAACTGTTTTTT
TRBJ2-2 NA TRBD2 TRBV2 CASKKTSGSGGELFF TGTGCCAGCAAGAAAACTAGCGGGAGTGGGGGGGAGCTGTTTTTT
TRBJ2-5 NA TRBD2 TRBV7-3 CASSLSGSGSRETQYF TGTGCCAGCAGCTTAAGTGGTAGCGGGAGTCGGGAGACCCAGTACTTC
TRBJ1-4 NA NA TRBV30 CAWSVRTVEKLFF TGTGCCTGGAGTGTACGAACAGTAGAAAAACTGTTTTTT
TRBJ2-3 NA NA TRBV5-6 CASSPRLRTDTQYF TGTGCCAGCAGCCCGCGACTCCGCACAGATACGCAGTATTTT
TRBJ1-1 NA NA TRBV29-1 CSVVPHGEGRAFF TGCAGCGTTGTGCCCCACGGGGAGGGCCGTGCTTTCTTT
TRBJ2-5 NA NA TRBV4-2 CASSPQGSQETQYF TGTGCCAGCAGCCCACAGGGAAGCCAAGAGACCCAGTACTTC
TRBJ1-1 NA NA TRBV4-2 CASSQDLNTEAFF TGTGCCAGCAGCCAAGATCTAAACACTGAAGCTTTCTTT
TRBJ1-2 NA NA TRBV27 CASSRIPRDGYTF TGTGCCAGCAGCCGGATCCCGAGGGATGGCTACACCTTC
TRBJ1-2 NA TRBD1 TRBV5-6 CASSLGPGQVYTF TGTGCCAGCAGCTTGGGGCCGGGACAGGTCTACACCTTC
TRBJ1-6 NA NA TRBV9 CASSRGADSGPANSPLHF TGTGCCAGCAGTCGTGGAGCCGACAGCGGGCCGGCTAATTCACCCCTCCACTTT
TRBJ2-5 NA TRBD1 TRBV6-1 CASSEGTGGFETQYF TGTGCCAGCAGTGAAGGGACAGGAGGATTCGAGACCCAGTACTTC
TRBJ2-2 once TRBD2 TRBV30 CAWSLGLGTGELFF TGTGCCTGGAGTCTGGGACTAGGCACCGGGGAGCTGTTTTTT
TRBJ2-3 NA NA TRBV5-8 CASSFRGADTQYF TGTGCCAGCAGCTTCAGGGGCGCAGATACGCAGTATTTT